The clone carrying this T cell receptor beta chain was counted a few times. Unique molecular identifiers were used to barcode this TCRbeta library. TCRdb independently ran MiXCR on the PCR reads; one entry per CDR3 protein. Of hundreds of thousands of distinct CDR3 sequences listed, 13% are singletons. The data were taken from a study of T-cell reconstitution after alpha-beta-depleted transplantation in children. CDR3 length: 15 amino acids. V was shortened by 1 base and J by 9 bases, with 16 bases between the two germline ends. Germline V gene sequence: CDR1 SGHVS, CDR2 FQNEAQ. This material consisted of PBMCs, mostly from graft donor cells, taken 360 days after TCRalphabeta/CD19-depleted stem cell transplant. The J gene is TRBJ2-1, the V gene TRBV7-8; a weak D match, TRBD2 (5 bases). The sequence derives from a male patient younger than 18 who had a stem cell transplant for acute myeloid leukemia, so the T cells may come from the graft donor. CDR3 sequence (DNA): TGTGCCAGCAGCTTAGTCTTCAACTCAGAGGGTGAGCAGTTCTTC. It translates to CASSLVFNSEGEQFF. Full variable domain (rest looked up from reference TRBV7-8 and TRBJ2-1): GAGVSQSPRYKVAKRGQDVALRCDPISGHVSLFWYQQALGQGPEFLTYFQNEAQLDKSGLPSDRFFAERPEGSVSTLKIQRTQQEDSAVYLCASSLVFNSEGEQFFGPGTRLTVL.